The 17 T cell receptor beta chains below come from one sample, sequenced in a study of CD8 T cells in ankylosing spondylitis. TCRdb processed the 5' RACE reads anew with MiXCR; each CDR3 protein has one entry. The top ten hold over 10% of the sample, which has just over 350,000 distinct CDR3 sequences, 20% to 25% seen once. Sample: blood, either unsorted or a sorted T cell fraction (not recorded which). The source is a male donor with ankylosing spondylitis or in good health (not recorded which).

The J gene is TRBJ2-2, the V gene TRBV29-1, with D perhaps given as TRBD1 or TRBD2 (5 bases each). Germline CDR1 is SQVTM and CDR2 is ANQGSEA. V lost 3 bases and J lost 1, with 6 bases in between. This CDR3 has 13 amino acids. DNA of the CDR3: TGCAGCGTTGATGGGGGGAACACCGGGGAGCTGTTTTTT. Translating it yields CSVDGGNTGELFF.

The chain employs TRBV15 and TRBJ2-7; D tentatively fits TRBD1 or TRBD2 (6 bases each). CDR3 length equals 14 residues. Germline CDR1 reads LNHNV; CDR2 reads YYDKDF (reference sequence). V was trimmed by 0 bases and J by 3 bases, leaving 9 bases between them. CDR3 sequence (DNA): TGTGCCACCAGCAGAGATGGAGGGGGCTACGAGCAGTACTTC. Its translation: CATSRDGGGYEQYF.

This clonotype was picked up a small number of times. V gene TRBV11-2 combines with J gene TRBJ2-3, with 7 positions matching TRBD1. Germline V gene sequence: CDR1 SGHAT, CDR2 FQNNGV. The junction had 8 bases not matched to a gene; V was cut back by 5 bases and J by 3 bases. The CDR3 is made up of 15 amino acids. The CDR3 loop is CASSATWDSTDTQYF. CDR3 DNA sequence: TGTGCCAGCAGCGCAACCTGGGACAGTACAGATACGCAGTATTTT.

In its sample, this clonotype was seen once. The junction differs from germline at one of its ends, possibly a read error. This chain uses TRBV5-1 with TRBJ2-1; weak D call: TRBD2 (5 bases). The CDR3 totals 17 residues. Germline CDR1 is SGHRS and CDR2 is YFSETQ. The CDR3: CASSSIAGRPPYNELFF. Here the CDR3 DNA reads TGCGCCAGCAGCTCGATTGCGGGCCGTCCCCCCTACAATGAGCTGTTCTTC.

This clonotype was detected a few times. Here the CDR3 DNA reads TGTGCCAGCAGCCTCAGACAAGATCGGGCCCTAATCGGATACAATGAGCAGTTCTTC. Protein product: CASSLRQDRALIGYNEQFF. The V and J genes are TRBV4-2 and TRBJ2-1; D gene unclear. The ends were cut back, 4 bases at V and 4 bases at J, with 26 bases in the middle. The CDR3 sequence is 19 residues long. CDR1 and CDR2 from the germline V gene are LGHNA and YNFKEQ.

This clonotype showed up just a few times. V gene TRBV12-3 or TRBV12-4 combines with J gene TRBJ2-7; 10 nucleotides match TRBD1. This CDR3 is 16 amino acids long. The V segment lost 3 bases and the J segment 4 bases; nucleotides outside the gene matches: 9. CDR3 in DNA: TGTGCCAGCAGTTTCTCCCGGGACAGGGGAATGTACGAGCAGTACTTC. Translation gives CASSFSRDRGMYEQYF.

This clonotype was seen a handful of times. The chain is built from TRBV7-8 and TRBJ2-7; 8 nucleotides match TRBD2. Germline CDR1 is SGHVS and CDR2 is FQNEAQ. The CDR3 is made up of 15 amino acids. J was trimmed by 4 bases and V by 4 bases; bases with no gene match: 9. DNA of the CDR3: TGTGCCAGCAGCTGGAGCGGGGGCCCGATGTACGAGCAGTACTTC. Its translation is CASSWSGGPMYEQYF.

CDR3 amino acids: CATSDDRGDTQYF. The CDR3 bases are TGTGCCACCAGTGATGACAGGGGAGATACGCAGTATTTT. The rearrangement joins TRBV24-1 to TRBJ2-3; TRBD1 agrees at 8 bases. This CDR3 has 13 amino acids. V was pared by 3 bases and J by 5 bases, with 0 bases of the junction left unmatched. CDR1 KGHDR and CDR2 SFDVKD come from the germline V gene.

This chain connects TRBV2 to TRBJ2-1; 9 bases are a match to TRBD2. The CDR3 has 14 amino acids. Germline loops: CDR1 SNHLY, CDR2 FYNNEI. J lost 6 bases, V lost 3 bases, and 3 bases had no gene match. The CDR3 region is CASSDLAGFNEQFF. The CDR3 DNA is TGTGCCAGCAGTGACCTAGCGGGGTTCAATGAGCAGTTCTTC.

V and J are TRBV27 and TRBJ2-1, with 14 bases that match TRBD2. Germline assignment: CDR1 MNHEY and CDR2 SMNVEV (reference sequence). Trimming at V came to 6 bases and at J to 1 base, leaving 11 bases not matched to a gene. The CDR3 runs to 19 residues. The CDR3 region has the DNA TGTGCCAGCAGACCCAGACTAGCGGGGGGGCGTTTGTCCTACAATGAGCAGTTCTTC. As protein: CASRPRLAGGRLSYNEQFF.

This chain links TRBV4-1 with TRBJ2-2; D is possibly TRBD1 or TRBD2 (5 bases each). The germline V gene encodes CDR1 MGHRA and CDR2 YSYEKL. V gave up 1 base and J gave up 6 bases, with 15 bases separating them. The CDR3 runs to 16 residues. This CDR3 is CASSQGDPPGPGELFF. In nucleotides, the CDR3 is TGCGCCAGCAGCCAAGGGGACCCCCCCGGGCCCGGGGAGCTGTTTTTT.

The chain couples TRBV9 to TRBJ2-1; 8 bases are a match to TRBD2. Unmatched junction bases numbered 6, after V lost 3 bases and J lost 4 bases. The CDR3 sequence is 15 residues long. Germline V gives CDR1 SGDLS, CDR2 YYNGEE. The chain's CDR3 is CASSESGGGYNEQFF. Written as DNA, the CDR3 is TGTGCCAGCAGCGAAAGCGGGGGAGGATACAATGAGCAGTTCTTC.

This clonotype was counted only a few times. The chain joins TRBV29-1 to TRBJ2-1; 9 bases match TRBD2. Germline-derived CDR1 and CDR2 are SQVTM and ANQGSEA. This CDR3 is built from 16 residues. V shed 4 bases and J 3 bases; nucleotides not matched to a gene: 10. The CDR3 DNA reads TGCAGCGTTGTCAAAGGCGGTAGCGGGAGCTACAATGAGCAGTTCTTC. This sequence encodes CSVVKGGSGSYNEQFF.

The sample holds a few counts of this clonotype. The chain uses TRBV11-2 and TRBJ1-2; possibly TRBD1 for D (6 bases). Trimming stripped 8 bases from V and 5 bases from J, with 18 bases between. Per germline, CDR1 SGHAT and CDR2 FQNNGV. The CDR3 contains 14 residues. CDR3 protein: CASGPEDSFYGYTF. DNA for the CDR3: TGTGCCAGCGGCCCCGAGGACAGTTTTTATGGCTACACCTTC.

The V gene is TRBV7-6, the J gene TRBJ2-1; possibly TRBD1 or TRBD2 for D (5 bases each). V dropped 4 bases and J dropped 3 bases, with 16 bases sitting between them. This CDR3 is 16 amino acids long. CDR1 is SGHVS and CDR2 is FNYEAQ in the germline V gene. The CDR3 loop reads CASSSNPGPNYNEQFF. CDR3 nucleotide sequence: TGTGCCAGCAGCTCCAACCCGGGACCGAACTACAATGAGCAGTTCTTC.

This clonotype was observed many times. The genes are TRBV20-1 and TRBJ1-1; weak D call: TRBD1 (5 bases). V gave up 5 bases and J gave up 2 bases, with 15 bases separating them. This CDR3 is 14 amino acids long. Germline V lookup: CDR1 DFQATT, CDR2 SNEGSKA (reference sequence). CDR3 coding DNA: TGCAGTGCTCCCGAGGACAACCTTAACACTGAAGCTTTCTTT. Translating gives CSAPEDNLNTEAFF.

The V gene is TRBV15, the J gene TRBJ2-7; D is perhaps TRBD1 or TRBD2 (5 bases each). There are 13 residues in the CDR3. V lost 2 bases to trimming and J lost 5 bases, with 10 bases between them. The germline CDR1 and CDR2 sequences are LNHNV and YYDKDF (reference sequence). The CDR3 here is CATSRLGEDEQYF. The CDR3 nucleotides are TGTGCCACCAGCAGATTGGGGGAAGACGAGCAGTACTTC.